The entry that follows covers one T cell receptor beta chain sequence. This clonotype showed up just a few times. The specificity of this receptor is unknown. No qualities accompany the bases; no much larger clone lies one base away. The library came from multiplex PCR. This sample was sequenced with an Illumina HiSeq 4000. TCR beta libraries were built with iRepertoire HTBI primers and Arm-PCR amplification of CDR3 regions. Gel purification was performed on PCR products prior to sequencing. Per the source publication's procedure: A total of around 66 TRBV and 14 TRBJ segments were identified across samples and were used for gene usage analysis of CDR3 amino acid clonotypes. COPE and FqMerger were used to merge filtered high-quality paired reads into contigs. Contigs were aligned with BLAST to IMGT TRBV, TRBD and TRBJ reference genes, and CDR3 was defined per IMGT. Any clonotype with a frequency above 0.1% was counted as a highly expanded clone. Shannon entropy was used to measure repertoire diversity, and the Gini coefficient was used to measure V-J evenness. A clonotype was considered public if more than one individual shared it. TCRdb applied fastp at Q25 and MiXCR to the public reads, then kept only in-frame beta chains. Records with the same CDR3 protein are collapsed into one entry carrying the most frequent genes and DNA. TCRdb's processing, not the study's, gives the V and J calls here. The sample contains hundreds of thousands of distinct CDR3 sequences, 15% to 20% of them found a single time. The ten largest account for 20% to 30% of the sample.

The time point label for this specimen denotes: newly diagnosed GD, antithyroid drugs for less than 3 months. For both TCR sequencing and RNA sequencing, RNA was extracted from PBMCs in TRIzol. The diagnosis of Graves' disease was made according to American Thyroid Association guidelines. Recruitment of patients was carried out at an endocrinology department in Xi'an, China. From each patient, approximately 10 milliliters of peripheral blood was collected into an EDTA anticoagulant tube. Ficoll Paque Plus density gradient separation was used to isolate PBMCs, and no additional T cell sorting was done. An Agilent 2100 Bioanalyzer and agarose gel were used to check RNA quality, and a NanoDrop 2000 was used to measure RNA concentration. The sample originates from a study of regulatory T cells in long-lasting Graves disease (dated by TCRdb to about 2021). The study in broad terms: Antithyroid drugs had been taken for less than 3 months by newly diagnosed Graves' disease patients. This study used TCR sequencing and RNA sequencing of peripheral blood to compare persistent Graves' disease patients against newly diagnosed Graves' disease patients. The study was conducted in China and was registered as a clinical trial. TCR sequencing covered some 13 persistent and around 20 newly diagnosed Graves' disease patients, around 33 samples in total.

The CDR1 and CDR2 encoded by the germline V gene (reference sequence) are SGHNT and YYREEE. V loses 0 bases of germline sequence and J loses 1 base, and the interval between the two ends is 12 bases. The CDR3 spans 16 residues, from the cysteine through the phenylalanine. CDR3 DNA only is kept here, 48 bases in frame from base 1. Overall study results and their limits: TRBV28, TRBJ1-2 and TRBJ2-5 were preferentially used in persistent disease, while TRBV20-1 and TRBJ2-1 were favored in newly diagnosed disease. Sequencing and analysis were restricted to the TCR beta chain. A larger number of public clonotypes was shared among persistent patients (approximately 3,000) than among newly diagnosed patients (over 850). The study examined only peripheral blood because the primary lesion, thyroid tissue, could not be accessed. Compared with newly diagnosed patients, persistent Graves' disease patients had lower TCR Shannon entropy and fewer highly expanded clones, which suggests clonal expansion. The authors acknowledged the small sample size as a limitation that may reduce accuracy.

The same sample was also studied in work on T cells in Graves' hyperthyroidism and ophthalmopathy. From the second report: Stable Graves' hyperthyroidism was defined as the absence of progression to ophthalmopathy over 18 months of follow-up. Hyperthyroidism patients were newly diagnosed, had a disease duration of under 2 months, and were aged 18 to 65 years. Any patient with an uncontrolled infection, another autoimmune disease, pregnancy or lactation was excluded. Diagnoses relied on clinical symptoms, serum thyroxine and TRAb, thyroid ultrasound and orbital computed tomography. For the first round of RT-PCR on the TCR CDR3, the HTBI primer set was used together with the Qiagen OneStep RT-PCR kit. Blood samples also contained most of the expanded thyroid clonotypes (frequency above 0.001), which suggests that blood repertoires may reflect thyroid immune responses. A model built on a 13 V-J signature distinguished ophthalmopathy from stable hyperthyroidism, reaching about 88% sensitivity and 81.08% specificity in cross-validation and 80%/75% in testing. In validation, the model predicted progression to ophthalmopathy a median of approximately 6.6 months before onset, with 70% to 71% sensitivity and just under 75% specificity. To identify TCR V-J signatures that set the groups apart, the researchers used a discovery cohort of about a hundred patients, made up of 43 with Graves' ophthalmopathy and 55 to 65 with stable Graves' hyperthyroidism. Prospective prediction of ophthalmopathy was tested in an independent validation cohort of approximately 18 hyperthyroidism patients and 15 to 17 patients who later progressed to ophthalmopathy. For training and testing, the 100 or so patients in the discovery cohort were randomly divided in a 7:3 ratio. Thyroid tissue and blood T-cell repertoires from six Graves' hyperthyroidism patients were also compared in the study. After sampling, hyperthyroidism patients received methimazole starting at 30 mg daily, and ophthalmopathy patients received high-dose intravenous methylprednisolone. Libraries were constructed in a second round of multiplex PCR, after which size selection and purification were carried out. Paired-end sequencing of the libraries was performed with 100 bp reads on an Illumina HiSeq2000. SOAPnuke was used to process the raw data, removing reads that contained adapters or uncalled bases, had a mean Phred below 15, or lacked an exact match to the constant primer or identifier. COPE v1.2.5 was used to merge high-quality paired reads, and clonotypes were defined as unique nucleotide sequences. Clonotypes were aligned to IMGT TRBV, TRBD and TRBJ reference segments using MiTCR v1.1. Analysis was restricted to V-J combinations with a frequency above 0.0001, which covered roughly 99% of repertoires. A TCS score was defined as the ratio between F50 (clonal expansion) and ExV (chaos), using BLOSUM62-based TCRdist between CDR3 peptides within each V-J. Welch's t-statistics and random forest reduced approximately 520 V-J features to under 15, which were used in a naive Bayes classifier (R e1071). No statistical method was used to set the sample size in advance, and investigators knew the group allocation. TCR Vbeta CDR3 sequencing of fewer than 150 peripheral blood samples (approximately 44 ophthalmopathy, roughly 74 hyperthyroidism and approximately 17 progressor patients) is reported in the paper.

The sequence derives from a woman aged 40 to 65 with Graves disease. Donor details come from another sample of the same person, matched by shared clones. This material consisted of peripheral blood mononuclear cells (PBMCs), taken at new diagnosis, from a patient treated with antithyroid drugs. The chain is made from TRBV5-4 and TRBJ2-3; the D gene is perhaps TRBD1, from 6 matching bases. For the CDR3, the sequence is CASSLVSGAGTDTQYF. The nucleotide sequence reads as follows: TGTGCCAGCAGCTTGGTGTCAGGGGCGGGCACAGATACGCAGTATTTT.